Below are 13 T cell receptor beta chains sequenced from a single sample in a study of CD8 T cells in Susac syndrome. When the RNA was reverse transcribed, random hexamers were used with an input of about 0.5 to 1 ug. TCRdb re-called the immunoSEQ multiplex PCR reads through MiXCR, storing one row per CDR3 protein. The data contain some 120,000 distinct CDR3 sequences, just under 95% of them singletons. Sequencing was carried out using CD8+ T cells from PBMCs. The receptor set was obtained from a human donor with Susac syndrome.

The chain combines TRBV13 with TRBJ2-7; D is unresolved. CDR3 length: 13 amino acids. The V and J ends lost 1 base and 7 bases respectively, with 11 bases between them. The germline CDR1 and CDR2 sequences are PRHDT and FYEKMQ (reference sequence). The CDR3 nucleotides are TGTGCCAGCAGCTTAGCCAGACCGGTTGAGCAGTACTTC. Amino acid sequence: CASSLARPVEQYF.

DNA for the CDR3: TGTGCCAGCAGCCAAGGCTTTGAGGGGTCGGAGACCCAGTACTTC. Encoded protein: CASSQGFEGSETQYF. This chain joins TRBV14 and TRBJ2-5; D might be TRBD1 or TRBD2, each matching 5 bases. Trimming stripped 1 base from V and 5 bases from J, with 14 bases between. This CDR3 spans 15 amino acids. From germline, CDR1 is SGHDN and CDR2 FVKESK.

CDR3 protein: CASRTTTGGGSPLHF. CDR3 DNA: TGTGCCAGTAGAACAACGACAGGGGGTGGCTCACCCCTCCACTTT. V gene TRBV19 combines with J gene TRBJ1-6, with TRBD1 matching 9 bases. Germline V gene data show CDR1 as LNHDA and CDR2 as SQIVND (reference sequence). This CDR3 region has 15 residues. J lost 10 bases, V lost 6 bases, and 10 bases had no gene match.

J is TRBJ1-1 and V is TRBV4-1; D is ambiguous. From germline, CDR1 is MGHRA and CDR2 YSYEKL. The CDR3 length is 14 residues. Trimming left V 2 bases short and J 1 base short, with 8 bases between. The CDR3 nucleotides are TGCGCCAGCAGCCAACAACAAGGGAACACTGAAGCTTTCTTT. This gives the protein CASSQQQGNTEAFF.

The V call is TRBV30, the J call TRBJ2-2; possible D gene TRBD2, 5 bases. Germline assignment: CDR1 GTSNPN and CDR2 SVGIG (reference sequence). The CDR3 is 12 amino acids. V lost 3 bases and J 9 bases, leaving 11 bases between the germline ends. CDR3 nucleotide sequence: TGTGCCTGGAGGCCAGAGACTAGGGAGCTGTTTTTT. Amino acid sequence: CAWRPETRELFF.

The chain uses TRBV7-8 and TRBJ2-6; either TRBD1 or TRBD2 may supply D (5 bases each). The CDR3 runs 19 residues. CDR1 is SGHVS and CDR2 is FQNEAQ in the germline V gene. Trimming removed 3 bases at V and 0 bases at J, with 18 bases between. The CDR3 sequence: CASSFDPGRTLSGANVLTF. CDR3 DNA sequence: TGTGCCAGCAGCTTTGATCCGGGACGGACCCTCTCTGGGGCCAACGTCCTGACTTTC.

The chain has TRBV29-1 and TRBJ2-1; 9 bases fit TRBD1. This CDR3 is built from 13 residues. V gave up 6 bases and J gave up 6 bases; unmatched junction bases: 6. CDR1 is SQVTM, CDR2 ANQGSEA, per germline. The CDR3 region has the DNA TGCAGCGTCCCGGGACAGGGAGGCAATGAGCAGTTCTTC. It translates to CSVPGQGGNEQFF.

The chain links TRBV7-9 to TRBJ1-2, with TRBD1 matching 7 bases. The CDR3 consists of 14 residues. J lost 7 bases, V lost 4 bases, and 9 bases had no gene match. The germline V gene encodes CDR1 SEHNR and CDR2 FQNEAQ (reference sequence). For the CDR3, the DNA is TGTGCCAGCAGCTCTGACAGGGATCCTTTTGGCTACACCTTC. Protein: CASSSDRDPFGYTF.

This chain links TRBV30 with TRBJ2-1, with D perhaps TRBD1 or TRBD2 (5 bases each). CDR3 length: 11 amino acids. Germline-derived CDR1 and CDR2 are GTSNPN and SVGIG (reference sequence). The V end was cut by 1 base, the J end by 9 bases, with 7 bases between. The chain's CDR3 is CAWSGGVEQFF. Written as DNA, the CDR3 is TGTGCCTGGAGTGGAGGGGTTGAGCAGTTCTTC.

The chain combines TRBV3-1 with TRBJ2-1, with 9 bases lining up with TRBD2. The CDR3 spans 14 residues. After removal of 4 bases from V and 7 bases from J, the junction contained 5 bases not matched to a gene. Germline CDR1 LGHDT, CDR2 YNNKEL (reference sequence). The CDR3 is CASSLRLAVNEQFF. CDR3 coding DNA: TGTGCCAGCAGCCTCCGACTAGCGGTAAATGAGCAGTTCTTC.

V gene TRBV19 combines with J gene TRBJ1-5, with no clear D. This CDR3 region has 11 residues. Germline CDR1 reads LNHDA; CDR2 reads SQIVND (reference sequence). The ends were cut back, 1 base at V and 11 bases at J, with 6 bases in the middle. The CDR3 DNA reads TGTGCCAGTAGTATAGGGTCGTCCCAGCATTTT. It is translated as CASSIGSSQHF. Full variable domain (rest looked up from reference TRBV19 and TRBJ1-5): DGGITQSPKYLFRKEGQNVTLSCEQNLNHDAMYWYRQDPGQGLRLIYYSQIVNDFQKGDIAEGYSVSREKKESFPLTVTSAQKNPTAFYLCASSIGSSQHFGDGTRLSIL.

CDR3 region: CASSQELRDGRYEQYF. The CDR3, as DNA: TGTGCCAGCAGCCAAGAATTACGCGACGGACGCTACGAGCAGTACTTC. This sequence joins TRBV3-1 and TRBJ2-7, with D hard to call. This CDR3 spans 16 amino acids. The ends were cut back, 0 bases at V and 3 bases at J, with 15 bases in the middle. From germline, CDR1 is LGHDT and CDR2 YNNKEL (reference sequence).

The chain has TRBV3-1 and TRBJ2-5; D unresolved. The CDR3 is 13 residues long. Trimming took off 0 bases at V and 3 bases at J, with 5 bases between the two ends. CDR1 is LGHDT, CDR2 YNNKEL, per germline (reference sequence). The CDR3 reads CASSQDGEETQYF. CDR3 DNA sequence: TGTGCCAGCAGCCAAGATGGGGAAGAGACCCAGTACTTC.